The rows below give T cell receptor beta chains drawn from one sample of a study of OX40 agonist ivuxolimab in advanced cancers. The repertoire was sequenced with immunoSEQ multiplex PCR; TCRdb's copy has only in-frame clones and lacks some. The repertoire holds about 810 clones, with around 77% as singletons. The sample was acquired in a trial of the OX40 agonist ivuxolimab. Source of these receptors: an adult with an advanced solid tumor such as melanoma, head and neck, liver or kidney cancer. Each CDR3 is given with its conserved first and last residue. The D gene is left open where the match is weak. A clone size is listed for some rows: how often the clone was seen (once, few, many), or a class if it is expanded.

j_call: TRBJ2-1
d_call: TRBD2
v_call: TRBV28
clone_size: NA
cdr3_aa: CASQTSGGFNEQFF
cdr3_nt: TGTGCCAGCCAAACTAGCGGGGGCTTCAATGAGCAGTTCTTC

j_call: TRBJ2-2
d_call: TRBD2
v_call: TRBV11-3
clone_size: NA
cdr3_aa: CASSPRGGGTGELFF
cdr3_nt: TGTGCCAGCAGCCCTCGGGGGGGCGGTACCGGGGAGCTGTTTTTT

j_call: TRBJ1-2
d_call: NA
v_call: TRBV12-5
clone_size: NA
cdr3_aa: CASGLYDGYTF
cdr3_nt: TGTGCTAGTGGTTTGTACGATGGCTACACCTTC

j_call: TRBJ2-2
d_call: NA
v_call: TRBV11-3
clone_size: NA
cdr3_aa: CASSVAMLWTGELFF
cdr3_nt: TGTGCCAGCAGCGTGGCAATGTTATGGACCGGGGAGCTGTTTTTT

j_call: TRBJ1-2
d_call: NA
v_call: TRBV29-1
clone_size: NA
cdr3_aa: CSVPFPLGGYTF
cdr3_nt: TGCAGCGTTCCCTTCCCCTTGGGGGGCTACACCTTC

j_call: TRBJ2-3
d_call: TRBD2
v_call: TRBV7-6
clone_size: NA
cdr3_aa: CASSQPTSGDSTDTQYF
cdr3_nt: TGTGCCAGCAGCCAACCGACTAGCGGGGATAGCACAGATACGCAGTATTTT

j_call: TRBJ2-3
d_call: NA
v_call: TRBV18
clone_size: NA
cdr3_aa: CASSPTGMEDTQYF
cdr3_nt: TGTGCCAGCTCACCCACAGGGATGGAGGATACGCAGTATTTT

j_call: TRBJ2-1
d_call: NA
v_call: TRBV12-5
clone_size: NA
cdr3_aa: CASGIGGYNEQFF
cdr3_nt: TGTGCTAGTGGCATCGGCGGGTACAATGAGCAGTTCTTC

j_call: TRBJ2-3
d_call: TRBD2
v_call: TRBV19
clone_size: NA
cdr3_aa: CASSRKVGTSGEEYTQYF
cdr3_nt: TGTGCCAGTAGTAGAAAAGTCGGGACTAGCGGGGAAGAGTATACGCAGTATTTT

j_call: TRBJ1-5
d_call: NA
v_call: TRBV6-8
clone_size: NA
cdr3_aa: CASSWLNQPQHF
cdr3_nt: TGTGCCAGCAGTTGGCTAAATCAGCCCCAGCATTTT

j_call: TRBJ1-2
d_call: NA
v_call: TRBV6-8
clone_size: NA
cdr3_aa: CASSEAVNYGYTF
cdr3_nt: TGTGCCAGCAGTGAGGCCGTTAACTATGGCTACACCTTC

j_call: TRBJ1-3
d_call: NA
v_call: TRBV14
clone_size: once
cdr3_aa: CASSQLTNSGNTIYF
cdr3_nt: TGTGCCAGCAGCCAACTTACTAACTCTGGAAACACCATATATTTT

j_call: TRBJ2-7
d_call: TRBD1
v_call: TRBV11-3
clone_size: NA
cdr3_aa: CASSSRGPRYEQYF
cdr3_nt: TGTGCCAGCAGCTCCAGGGGGCCTCGGTACGAGCAGTACTTC

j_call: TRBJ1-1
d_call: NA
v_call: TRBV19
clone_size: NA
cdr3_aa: CASSEGADTEAFF
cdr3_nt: TGTGCCAGTAGCGAGGGAGCGGACACTGAAGCTTTCTTT

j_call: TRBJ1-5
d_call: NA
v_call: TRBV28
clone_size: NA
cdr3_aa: CASQWRGNQPQHF
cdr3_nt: TGTGCCAGCCAGTGGAGGGGCAATCAGCCCCAGCATTTT

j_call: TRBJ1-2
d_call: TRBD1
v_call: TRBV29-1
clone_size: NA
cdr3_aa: CSVATGGNLDGYTF
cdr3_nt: TGCAGCGTTGCAACAGGGGGCAATCTTGATGGCTACACCTTC

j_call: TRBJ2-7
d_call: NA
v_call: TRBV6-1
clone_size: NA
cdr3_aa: CASSEALQGTEEQYF
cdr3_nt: TGTGCCAGCAGTGAAGCCCTACAGGGCACCGAAGAGCAGTACTTC

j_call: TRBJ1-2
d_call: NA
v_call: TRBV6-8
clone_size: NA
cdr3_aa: CASSEITQIANYGYTF
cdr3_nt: TGTGCCAGCAGTGAGATTACCCAGATAGCTAACTATGGCTACACCTTC

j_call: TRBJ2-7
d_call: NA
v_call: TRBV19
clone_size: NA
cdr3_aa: CASSAPGTFAYEQYF
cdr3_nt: TGTGCCAGTAGTGCCCCCGGGACATTTGCCTACGAGCAGTACTTC

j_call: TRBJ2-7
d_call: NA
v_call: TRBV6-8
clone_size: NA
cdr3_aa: CASSPTPGSSYEQYF
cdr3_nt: TGTGCCAGCAGCCCCACCCCAGGGAGCTCCTACGAGCAGTACTTC

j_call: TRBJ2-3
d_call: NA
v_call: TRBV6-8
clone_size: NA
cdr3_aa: CASSYSTPGVTDTQYF
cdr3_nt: TGTGCCAGCAGTTACTCGACTCCAGGGGTAACAGATACGCAGTATTTT

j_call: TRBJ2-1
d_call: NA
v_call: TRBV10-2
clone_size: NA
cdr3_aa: CATRPAGSYNEQFF
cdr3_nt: TGCGCCACACGACCAGCGGGCTCCTACAATGAGCAGTTCTTC

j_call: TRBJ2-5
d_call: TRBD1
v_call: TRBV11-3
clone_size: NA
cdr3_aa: CASSPDRVAQETQYF
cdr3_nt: TGTGCCAGCAGCCCTGACAGGGTGGCGCAAGAGACCCAGTACTTC

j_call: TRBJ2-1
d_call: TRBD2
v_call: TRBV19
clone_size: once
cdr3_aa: CASKDGGARSEQFF
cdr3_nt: TGTGCCAGTAAAGACGGGGGGGCCAGGAGTGAGCAGTTCTTC

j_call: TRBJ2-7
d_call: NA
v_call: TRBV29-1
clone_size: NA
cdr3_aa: CSVVIPPAHEQYF
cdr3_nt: TGCAGCGTTGTAATCCCGCCCGCCCACGAGCAGTACTTC

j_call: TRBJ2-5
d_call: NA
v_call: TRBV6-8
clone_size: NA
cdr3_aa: CASSYSSGTLQETQYF
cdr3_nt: TGTGCCAGCAGTTACTCGTCCGGGACACTCCAAGAGACCCAGTACTTC

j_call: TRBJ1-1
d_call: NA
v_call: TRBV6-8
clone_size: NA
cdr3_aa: CASSYEGLTEAFF
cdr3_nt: TGTGCCAGCAGTTACGAGGGTTTGACTGAAGCTTTCTTT

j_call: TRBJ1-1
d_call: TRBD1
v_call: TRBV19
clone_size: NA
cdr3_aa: CASSITQGARSEAFF
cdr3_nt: TGTGCCAGTAGTATTACACAGGGGGCGCGCTCTGAAGCTTTCTTT

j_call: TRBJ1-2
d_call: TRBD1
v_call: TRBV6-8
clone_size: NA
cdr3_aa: CASSYSGTGNYGYTF
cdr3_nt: TGTGCCAGCAGTTACTCGGGGACAGGCAACTATGGCTACACCTTC

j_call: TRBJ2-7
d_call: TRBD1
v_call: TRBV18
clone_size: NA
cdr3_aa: CASSPDRGGEQYF
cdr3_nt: TGTGCCAGCTCACCCGACAGGGGAGGTGAGCAGTACTTC

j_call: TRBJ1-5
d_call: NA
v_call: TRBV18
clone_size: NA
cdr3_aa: CASSPAGAANQPQHF
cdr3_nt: TGTGCCAGCTCACCAGCGGGCGCCGCTAATCAGCCCCAGCATTTT

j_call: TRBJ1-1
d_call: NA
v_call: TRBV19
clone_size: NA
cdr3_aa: CASKSPAMEAFF
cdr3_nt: TGTGCCAGTAAATCCCCCGCGATGGAGGCTTTCTTT

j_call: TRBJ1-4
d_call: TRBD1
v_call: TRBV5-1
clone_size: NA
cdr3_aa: CASSRSWTGGEKLFF
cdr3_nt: TGCGCCAGCAGCCGGAGCTGGACAGGGGGCGAAAAACTGTTTTTT

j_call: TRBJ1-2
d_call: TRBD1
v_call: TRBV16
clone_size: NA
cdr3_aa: CASSPGTGVGYTF
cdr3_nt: TGTGCCAGCAGCCCCGGAACAGGGGTGGGCTACACCTTC

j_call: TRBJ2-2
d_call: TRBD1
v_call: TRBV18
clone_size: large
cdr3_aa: CASSPSGTGDLSGELFF
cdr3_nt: TGTGCCAGCTCACCTTCCGGGACAGGGGATTTAAGCGGGGAGCTGTTTTTT

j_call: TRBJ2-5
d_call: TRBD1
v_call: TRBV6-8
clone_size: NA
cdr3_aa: CANSYSTGGGTQYF
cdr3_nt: TGTGCCAACAGTTACTCTACAGGGGGAGGGACCCAGTACTTC

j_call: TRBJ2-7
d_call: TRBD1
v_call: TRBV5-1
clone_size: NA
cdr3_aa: CASSLAKGANDDEQYF
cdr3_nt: TGCGCCAGCAGCTTGGCCAAGGGGGCGAATGACGACGAGCAGTACTTC

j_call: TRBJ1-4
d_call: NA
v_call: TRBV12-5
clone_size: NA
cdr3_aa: CASGRDTRGEKLFF
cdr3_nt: TGTGCCAGCGGCCGGGACACCAGGGGTGAAAAACTGTTTTTT

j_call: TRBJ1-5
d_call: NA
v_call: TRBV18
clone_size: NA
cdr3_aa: CASSRDGDSNQPQHF
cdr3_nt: TGTGCCAGCTCCCGGGACGGGGATAGCAATCAGCCCCAGCATTTT

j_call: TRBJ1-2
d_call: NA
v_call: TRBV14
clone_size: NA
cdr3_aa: CASSQLDRNYGYTF
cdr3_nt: TGTGCCAGCAGCCAGCTAGACAGAAACTATGGCTACACCTTC

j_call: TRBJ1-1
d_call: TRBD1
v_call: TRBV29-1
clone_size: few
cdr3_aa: CSVRDRGGTEAFF
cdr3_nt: TGCAGCGTTCGGGACAGGGGGGGCACTGAAGCTTTCTTT

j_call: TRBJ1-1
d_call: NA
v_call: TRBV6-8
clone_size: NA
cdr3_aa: CAISGEFNTEAFF
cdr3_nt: TGTGCCATCAGTGGGGAGTTTAACACTGAAGCTTTCTTT

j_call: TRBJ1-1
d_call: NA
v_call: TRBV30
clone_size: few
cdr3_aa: CAWSKDSNTEAFF
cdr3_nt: TGTGCCTGGAGCAAGGACAGTAACACTGAAGCTTTCTTT

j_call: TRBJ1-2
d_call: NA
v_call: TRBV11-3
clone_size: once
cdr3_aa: CASSLEPPGGAGSNYGYTF
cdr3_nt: TGTGCCAGCAGCTTAGAGCCGCCTGGAGGTGCAGGGTCTAACTATGGCTACACCTTC

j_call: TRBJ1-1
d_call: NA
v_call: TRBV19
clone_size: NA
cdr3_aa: CASTTDDTNTEAFF
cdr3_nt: TGTGCCAGTACCACTGACGATACGAACACTGAAGCTTTCTTT

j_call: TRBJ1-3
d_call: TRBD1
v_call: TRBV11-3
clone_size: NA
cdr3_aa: CASINSGTGGNTIYF
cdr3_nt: TGTGCCAGCATCAACTCCGGGACAGGAGGAAACACCATATATTTT

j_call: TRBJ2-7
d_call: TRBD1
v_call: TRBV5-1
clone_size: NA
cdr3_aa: CASSLALDRVEQYF
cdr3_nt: TGCGCCAGCAGCTTGGCCCTGGACAGGGTAGAGCAGTACTTC

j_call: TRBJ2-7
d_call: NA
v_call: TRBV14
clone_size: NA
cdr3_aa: CASSQVKSPLSYEQYF
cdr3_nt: TGTGCCAGCAGCCAAGTCAAATCACCTCTCTCCTACGAGCAGTACTTC

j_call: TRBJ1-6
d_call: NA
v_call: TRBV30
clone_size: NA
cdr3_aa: CAWSQGVTPLHF
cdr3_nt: TGTGCCTGGAGCCAGGGAGTAACACCCCTCCACTTT

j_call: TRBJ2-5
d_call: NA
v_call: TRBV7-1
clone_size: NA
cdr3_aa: CASSFARRETQYF
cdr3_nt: TGTGCCAGCAGCTTTGCCCGGAGAGAGACCCAGTACTTC

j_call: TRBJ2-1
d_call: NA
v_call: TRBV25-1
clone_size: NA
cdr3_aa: CASSEWETKQQFF
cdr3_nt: TGTGCCAGCAGTGAATGGGAAACTAAACAGCAGTTCTTC

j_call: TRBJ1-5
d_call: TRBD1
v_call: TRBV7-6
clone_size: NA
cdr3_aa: CASSFWPGGGSNQPQHF
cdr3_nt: TGTGCCAGCAGCTTTTGGCCAGGGGGAGGTAGCAATCAGCCCCAGCATTTT

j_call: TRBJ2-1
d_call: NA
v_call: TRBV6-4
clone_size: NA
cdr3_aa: CASSYLQGGNEQFF
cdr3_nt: TGTGCCAGCAGTTACCTGCAGGGGGGGAATGAGCAGTTCTTC

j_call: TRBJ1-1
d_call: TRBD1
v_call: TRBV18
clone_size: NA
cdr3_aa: CASSPRGTGAVDTEAFF
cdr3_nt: TGTGCCAGCTCACCACGGGGAACAGGGGCGGTAGACACTGAAGCTTTCTTT

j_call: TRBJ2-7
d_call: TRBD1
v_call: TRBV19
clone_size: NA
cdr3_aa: CASSIGTGQPYEQYF
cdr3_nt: TGTGCCAGTAGTATAGGGACAGGACAACCCTACGAGCAGTACTTC

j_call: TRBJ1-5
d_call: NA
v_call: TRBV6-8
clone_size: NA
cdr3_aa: CASSYGAGIQPQHF
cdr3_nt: TGTGCCAGCAGTTACGGGGCAGGGATTCAGCCCCAGCATTTT

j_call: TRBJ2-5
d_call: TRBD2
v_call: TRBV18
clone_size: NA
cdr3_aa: CASSRIGGGQETQYF
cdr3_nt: TGTGCCAGCTCACGAATAGGCGGGGGGCAAGAGACCCAGTACTTC

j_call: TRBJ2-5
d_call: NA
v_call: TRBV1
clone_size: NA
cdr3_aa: CASSQGATGGAGETQYF
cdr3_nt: TGCGCCAGCAGCCAAGGGGCAACAGGGGGCGCGGGCGAGACCCAGTACTTC

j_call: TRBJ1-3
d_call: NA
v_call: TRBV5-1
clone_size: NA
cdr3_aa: CASSNGTVGWNTIYF
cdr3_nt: TGCGCCAGCAGCAACGGGACGGTTGGCTGGAACACCATATATTTT

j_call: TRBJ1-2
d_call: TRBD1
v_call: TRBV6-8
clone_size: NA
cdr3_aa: CASSVDRGEYGYTF
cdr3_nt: TGTGCCAGCAGTGTGGACAGGGGAGAATATGGCTACACCTTC